This T cell receptor beta chain was captured in a study of blood T cells in healthy people across ages. Germline lookup yields CDR1 LGHDT and CDR2 YNNKEL (reference sequence). The CDR3 covers 16 residues. Using a J-beta primer mix together with a sample-barcoded 5' primer, a second PCR was run for roughly 7 to 12 cycles. Every cDNA was tagged by a template-switch adaptor with 12 random nucleotides. TCRdb re-derived calls from the 5' RACE reads in MiXCR, one entry per CDR3 protein. In the table there are hundreds of thousands of distinct CDR3 sequences, 36% of which are singletons. Samples had at least 6 million PBMCs isolated from them.

The sequencing input was blood. This chain links TRBV3-1 with TRBJ2-5; TRBD1 might be the D (6 bases). Gene TRBJ2-1 matches the end of the DNA better, so the J call may be wrong. The clonotype was recovered from a man between 18 and 29 years old in good health. CDR3 nucleotide sequence: TGTGCCAGCAGCCAAGGCACAGGGCTCCTCCAAGAGACCCAGTTCTTC. It is translated as CASSQGTGLLQETQFF.